Each of the 5 T cell receptor beta chains below was sequenced from the same sample in a study of PD-1 blockade in mismatch repair-deficient tumors. Method: immunoSEQ multiplex PCR; TCRdb's copy keeps in-frame clones and lacks some. This sample yields about 66,000 clones, of which about 72% are seen a single time; roughly 5% belongs to the top ten. Sequences were derived from peripheral blood, sampled 2 weeks after starting pembrolizumab. The receptors were gathered from an adult with mismatch repair-deficient cancer.

The rearrangement uses TRBV19 and TRBJ2-1; TRBD1 might be the D (5 bases). CDR1 LNHDA and CDR2 SQIVND come from the germline V gene (reference sequence). V dropped 0 bases and J dropped 1 base, with 16 bases sitting between them. The CDR3 consists of 18 residues. CDR3: CASSIDLPSGYSYNEQFF. Written as DNA, the CDR3 is TGTGCCAGTAGTATAGATCTTCCCTCAGGGTATTCCTACAATGAGCAGTTCTTC.

The chain couples TRBV4-3 to TRBJ2-5; either TRBD1 or TRBD2 may fit D (5 bases each). Germline V gene lookup returns CDR1 LGHNA and CDR2 YSLEER. The V and J ends lost 3 bases and 7 bases respectively, with 15 bases between them. This CDR3 is 14 amino acids long. In nucleotides, the CDR3 is TGCGCCAGCAGCCATGGGGACCCGGACGGGACCCAGTACTTC. As protein: CASSHGDPDGTQYF.

The rearrangement links TRBV7-8 to TRBJ2-3; 9 bases agree with TRBD2. The CDR3 is 14 amino acids. Per germline, CDR1 SGHVS and CDR2 FQNEAQ. V shed 3 bases and J 6 bases; nucleotides not matched to a gene: 4. The CDR3 protein is CASSLSSGSDTQYF. CDR3 DNA: TGTGCCAGCAGCTTGAGTAGCGGGAGCGATACGCAGTATTTT.

The V gene is TRBV19, the J gene TRBJ1-5, with D tentatively TRBD1 (6 bases). The CDR3 consists of 16 residues. The germline V and J ends were trimmed by 7 bases and 6 bases, with 22 bases remaining between them. CDR1 is LNHDA and CDR2 is SQIVND in the germline V gene (reference sequence). CDR3: CASNQGGGAVGQPQHF. For the CDR3, the DNA is TGTGCCAGTAATCAAGGGGGGGGCGCGGTTGGTCAGCCCCAGCATTTT.

This clone has only one observation. The V call is TRBV19, the J call TRBJ2-7; tentative D call: TRBD2 (6 bases). The V and J ends lost 7 bases and 1 base respectively, with 11 bases between them. Germline CDR1 reads LNHDA; CDR2 reads SQIVND (reference sequence). This CDR3 is built from 13 residues. This chain's CDR3 is CASIGGTSYEQYF. The CDR3, as DNA: TGTGCCAGTATCGGCGGGACTTCCTACGAGCAGTACTTC.